The T cell receptor (beta chain) under discussion was sequenced for a study of blood T cell repertoires in COVID-19. At the level of the study: The samples span acute and convalescent COVID-19 from the United States, Italy and Spain. PBMCs, B-cell-depleted T cells, or T cells were the source of the cDNA or gDNA that made up the material.

In the authors' methods: Estimation of nucleated cell counts was performed using reference gene primer amplification. Clones were sequenced by immunoSEQ multiplex PCR, and TCRdb holds only the in-frame ones, with some missing. That table is the source of V, J and clone size, and D and trimming were worked out from the DNA. The table lists more than 85,000 clones, roughly four fifths of them singletons. The CDR3 is made up of 14 amino acids. The V and J ends lost 6 bases and 8 bases respectively, with 16 bases between them. Looked up from germline, CDR1 is SNHLY and CDR2 is FYNNEI. The J gene is TRBJ1-4, the V gene TRBV2; the D gene is possibly TRBD1 (5 bases). The TCR originated in a woman of 80 years or more with acute or convalescent COVID-19. The sample comprised peripheral blood. The CDR3 sequence is CASSPLGGGEKLFF. CDR3 DNA: TGTGCCAGCAGCCCTCTGGGCGGGGGAGAAAAACTGTTTTTT.